A single sample is the source of the 19 T cell receptor beta chains below, sequenced in a study of follicular helper T cells after annual influenza vaccination. Method: immunoSEQ multiplex PCR; TCRdb's copy keeps in-frame clones and lacks some. The data hold about 10,000 clones, with approximately 82% observed a single time. Time point: 2015-2016 season, 7 days after influenza vaccination. The material sequenced was CXCR5- memory CD4+ T cells sorted from blood, taken 7 days after influenza vaccination. The source of these receptors is an adult who received the influenza vaccine.

This chain connects TRBV4-1 to TRBJ1-6; 12 positions match TRBD1. The CDR3 is 17 amino acids. V was pared by 3 bases and J by 10 bases, with 10 bases of the junction left unmatched. Germline CDR1 and CDR2: MGHRA and YSYEKL. CDR3 sequence (DNA): TGCGCCAGCAGCCAGGTACTTCGGGACAGGGGGCTGTCACCCCTCCACTTT. Translated, it gives CASSQVLRDRGLSPLHF.

This clone occurred a few times. The chain joins TRBV5-1 to TRBJ2-3; D is ambiguous. Germline V gene sequence: CDR1 SGHRS, CDR2 YFSETQ. Trimming took off 0 bases at V and 5 bases at J, with 10 bases between the two ends. The CDR3 has 14 amino acids. The CDR3 nucleotides read TGCGCCAGCAGCTTGGAGGCCCCGCGAGATACGCAGTATTTT. Its protein is CASSLEAPRDTQYF.

A single count supports this clone. V is TRBV30 and J is TRBJ1-1; 7 nucleotides agree with TRBD1. CDR3 length: 15 amino acids. Trimming at V came to 3 bases and at J to 1 base, leaving 8 bases not matched to a gene. The germline gives CDR1 GTSNPN, CDR2 SVGIG (reference sequence). The CDR3 loop reads CAWRSLQGSNTEAFF. The DNA for the CDR3 is TGTGCCTGGAGGAGTTTACAGGGGTCGAACACTGAAGCTTTCTTT.

Note on this clone: This specimen includes other DNA sequences encoding the same CDR3. This chain joins TRBV7-2 and TRBJ1-1; D is uncertain. Trimming left V 5 bases short and J 1 base short, with 8 bases between. Germline V gives CDR1 SGHTA, CDR2 FQGNSA. This CDR3 comprises 13 residues. CDR3 sequence (DNA): TGTGCCAGCAGCCCCGGGAGGAACACTGAAGCTTTCTTT. It specifies CASSPGRNTEAFF.

The chain employs TRBV4-1 and TRBJ2-3; D perhaps matches TRBD1 (6 bases). Germline CDR1 MGHRA, CDR2 YSYEKL. The V end was cut by 1 base, the J end by 5 bases, with 16 bases between. The length of the CDR3 is 16 residues. This CDR3 reads CASSQGAKQGGDTQYF. CDR3 coding DNA: TGCGCCAGCAGCCAAGGCGCGAAGCAAGGGGGAGATACGCAGTATTTT.

The chain is built from TRBV5-1 and TRBJ1-1; 8 nucleotides match TRBD1. In germline, CDR1 is SGHRS, CDR2 YFSETQ. The trim removed 0 bases at V and 4 bases at J, leaving 8 bases unmatched. The CDR3 spans 16 residues. CDR3 DNA sequence: TGCGCCAGCAGCTTGGTGCAGGGGGCCCTAAGCACTGAAGCTTTCTTT. Translation: CASSLVQGALSTEAFF.

The V gene is TRBV10-3, the J gene TRBJ1-2; no clear D gene. This CDR3 region has 11 residues. Germline V gene lookup returns CDR1 ENHRY and CDR2 SYGVKD. Trimming cost V 5 bases and J 3 bases, with 4 bases left between them. Here the CDR3 reads CAISPDYGYTF. The CDR3 DNA follows: TGTGCCATCAGTCCAGACTATGGCTACACCTTC.

This chain links TRBV9 with TRBJ2-3, with D unresolved. Trimming cost V 4 bases and J 0 bases, with 3 bases left between them. The length of the CDR3 is 12 residues. CDR1 and CDR2 from the germline V gene are SGDLS and YYNGEE. The CDR3 nucleotides read TGTGCCAGCAGCCTCAGCACAGATACGCAGTATTTT. Its translation: CASSLSTDTQYF.

The chain links TRBV6-5 to TRBJ1-6; D remains unclear. The CDR3 totals 13 residues. Trimming stripped 5 bases from V and 16 bases from J, with 18 bases between. Looked up from germline, CDR1 is MNHEY and CDR2 is SVGAGI. The CDR3 nucleotides read TGTGCCAGCAGTCCAGGAATTGCGGAGGTTCTCCACTTT. Protein product: CASSPGIAEVLHF.

The chain carries TRBV5-1 and TRBJ2-5; a possible D gene is TRBD1 (6 bases). Deletions cut 4 bases from V and 2 bases from J, with 15 bases between. CDR3 length equals 15 residues. Germline-derived CDR1 and CDR2 are SGHRS and YFSETQ. This chain's CDR3 is CASSQTGTLQETQYF. CDR3 sequence (DNA): TGCGCCAGCAGCCAGACCGGGACACTTCAAGAGACCCAGTACTTC.

The gene calls are TRBV12-5 and TRBJ2-2; 9 bases are shared with TRBD2. The CDR3 length is 17 residues. The V gene end was trimmed by 3 bases and the J gene end by 4 bases; junction bases not matched to a gene: 9. Per germline, CDR1 LGHNT and CDR2 FRNRAP. CDR3 amino acids: CASGFRASGVGTGELFF. As DNA, the CDR3 is TGTGCTAGTGGTTTCCGGGCTAGCGGGGTTGGCACCGGGGAGCTGTTTTTT.

Remarks on this clone: A read error may produce the germline difference seen at one junction end. V gene TRBV11-2 combines with J gene TRBJ1-6; maybe TRBD1 (5 bases). The CDR3 sequence is 16 residues long. CDR1 and CDR2 from the germline V gene are SGHAT and FQNNGV. The CDR3 DNA follows: TGTGCCAGCAGCCAGGGCGAGGGATCCTATAATTCACTCCTCCACTTT. Translation gives CASSQGEGSYNSLLHF.

J is TRBJ2-7 and V is TRBV5-1, with 7 nucleotides matching TRBD2. The CDR3 loop spans 15 amino acids. The germline gives CDR1 SGHRS, CDR2 YFSETQ. V dropped 0 bases and J dropped 1; count of bases not matched to a gene: 4. The CDR3 region is CASSLGLAESYEQYF. CDR3 in DNA: TGCGCCAGCAGCTTGGGACTAGCCGAGTCCTACGAGCAGTACTTC.

V gene TRBV19 combines with J gene TRBJ2-2; TRBD1 aligns across 8 bases. CDR1 is LNHDA and CDR2 is SQIVND in the germline V gene (reference sequence). J was trimmed by 4 bases and V by 6 bases; bases with no gene match: 4. The CDR3 is 14 residues long. The CDR3 DNA follows: TGTGCCAGTAGGAAGACAGGGGCCACCGGGGAGCTGTTTTTT. Its translation is CASRKTGATGELFF.

The V call is TRBV7-2, the J call TRBJ1-2, with D uncertain. The germline V and J ends were trimmed by 5 bases and 0 bases, with 19 bases remaining between them. This CDR3 comprises 17 residues. The germline gives CDR1 SGHTA, CDR2 FQGNSA. CDR3 protein: CASSLRFDGIANYGYTF. The CDR3 bases are TGTGCCAGCAGCCTCCGATTCGACGGAATAGCTAACTATGGCTACACCTTC.

This clone was detected a few times. The rearrangement joins TRBV6-1 to TRBJ2-7; either TRBD1 or TRBD2 may supply D (5 bases each). The CDR3 is 13 amino acids. The V and J ends lost 3 bases and 7 bases respectively, with 13 bases between them. The germline V gene encodes CDR1 MNHNS and CDR2 SASEGT. Here the CDR3 DNA reads TGTGCCAGCAGTGAGGGGACCAGCTGGGAGCAGTACTTC. This sequence encodes CASSEGTSWEQYF.

The rearrangement joins TRBV28 to TRBJ2-2, with 8 bases that match TRBD2. Germline trimming cut 3 bases from V and 5 bases from J; bases unmatched to any gene: 14. This CDR3 is 18 amino acids long. Germline V gives CDR1 MDHEN, CDR2 SYDVKM. The CDR3 spells CASSFPGLTGGGTGELFF. As DNA, the CDR3 is TGTGCCAGCAGTTTCCCCGGACTCACCGGGGGGGGAACCGGGGAGCTGTTTTTT.

This sequence joins TRBV9 and TRBJ2-6; D remains ambiguous. This CDR3 has 13 amino acids. Germline CDR1 reads SGDLS; CDR2 reads YYNGEE. Trimming cost V 3 bases and J 1 base, with 2 bases left between them. CDR3 coding DNA: TGTGCCAGCAGCGGTTCTGGGGCCAACGTCCTGACTTTC. Protein product: CASSGSGANVLTF.

The V gene is TRBV7-2, the J gene TRBJ2-3; 11 bases are shared with TRBD2. J was trimmed by 4 bases and V by 8 bases; bases with no gene match: 11. There are 16 residues in the CDR3. The V gene's germline CDR1 is SGHTA and CDR2 FQGNSA. CDR3 region: CASRLGSGGAPDTQYF. DNA for the CDR3: TGTGCCAGCCGTCTGGGTAGCGGGGGGGCCCCAGATACGCAGTATTTT.